This T cell receptor beta chain is drawn from a study of glioma-infiltrating T cells after dendritic cell vaccination. Study details: Treatment, given 2003 to 2012, was autologous tumor lysate-pulsed dendritic cell vaccination. Three intradermal dendritic cell vaccine injections were given every two weeks. Whole-study findings and limits: Survival was not directly related to TCR clonality in these patients. Few patients contributed both blood and tumor specimens.

Measured with immunoSEQ multiplex PCR; TCRdb has only the in-frame clones, and not every one. The sample holds fewer than 75,000 clones, approximately 81% seen once. On this clone: Its antigen is as yet unknown.

The CDR3 covers 14 residues. Germline V lookup: CDR1 SGHVS, CDR2 FNYEAQ. The J segment lost 2 bases and the V segment lost 3 bases, leaving 2 bases of the junction unmatched. The J gene is TRBJ2-3, the V gene TRBV7-6; 7 bases match TRBD2. The sequenced sample was blood, obtained before dendritic cell vaccination. The receptor's source is a human donor with glioblastoma. In DNA, the CDR3 is TGTGCCAGCAGCTTCGCGGGGGACACAGATACGCAGTATTTT. It is translated as CASSFAGDTDTQYF.